The next 31 T cell receptor beta chains were all read from a single sample in a study of Tregs in tolerant kidney transplant recipients. Profiled with immunoSEQ multiplex PCR; TCRdb holds only in-frame clones, not every one. The data contain some 55,000 clones, approximately 85% of them singletons. The specimen comprised Tregs from blood, sampled before the transplant. The receptors were gathered from a human donor who received a combined kidney and bone marrow transplant.

DNA for the CDR3: TGTGCCTGGAGCACTGTAACAGGTTTACCTCATGGCTACACCTTC. Protein product: CAWSTVTGLPHGYTF. J is TRBJ1-2 and V is TRBV30; D is possibly TRBD1 (5 bases). Germline CDR1 and CDR2: GTSNPN and SVGIG (reference sequence). Trimming stripped 3 bases from V and 6 bases from J, with 20 bases between. The CDR3 runs 15 residues.

The J gene is TRBJ1-2, the V gene TRBV19; no clear D gene. V lost 4 bases, J lost 2 bases, and 11 bases lay in between. Germline-derived CDR1 and CDR2 are LNHDA and SQIVND (reference sequence). The CDR3 has 14 residues. This CDR3 reads CASSRGRENYGYTF. The CDR3 DNA reads TGTGCCAGTAGTAGAGGGAGGGAGAACTATGGCTACACCTTC. Filled out from reference TRBV19 and TRBJ1-2, the complete variable domain reads DGGITQSPKYLFRKEGQNVTLSCEQNLNHDAMYWYRQDPGQGLRLIYYSQIVNDFQKGDIAEGYSVSREKKESFPLTVTSAQKNPTAFYLCASSRGRENYGYTFGSGTRLTVV.

The chain employs TRBV28 and TRBJ2-1; 10 nucleotides agree with TRBD2. The CDR3 has 16 residues. Germline CDR1 and CDR2: MDHEN and SYDVKM. V lost 5 bases and J lost 12; bases outside the gene matches: 16. This CDR3 reads CASSPGGTSARVGQFF. DNA of the CDR3: TGTGCCAGCAGTCCAGGGGGGACTAGCGCCCGTGTTGGGCAGTTCTTC.

This clone has a handful of counts. This CDR3 is CASSPRLAGDSFYEQYF. In DNA, the CDR3 is TGTGCCAGCAGCCCCCGACTAGCGGGCGATTCATTCTACGAGCAGTACTTC. The chain combines TRBV5-6 with TRBJ2-7; 10 bases are shared with TRBD2. The J segment lost 3 bases and the V segment lost 4 bases, leaving 13 bases of the junction unmatched. The CDR3 runs 17 residues. CDR1 is SGHDT and CDR2 is YYEEEE in the germline V gene. The whole variable domain, remainder taken from reference TRBV5-6 and TRBJ2-7, is DAGVTQSPTHLIKTRGQQVTLRCSPKSGHDTVSWYQQALGQGPQFIFQYYEEEERQRGNFPDRFSGHQFPNYSSELNVNALLLGDSALYLCASSPRLAGDSFYEQYFGPGTRLTVT.

The chain combines TRBV10-3 with TRBJ2-3, with 7 bases aligning to TRBD1. Germline V gene sequence: CDR1 ENHRY, CDR2 SYGVKD. This CDR3 has 15 residues. The ends lost 7 bases at V and 5 bases at J; junction bases unmatched: 12. The CDR3 nucleotides read TGTGCCATCAATAGTGGTGGGGGACAGCGAGATACGCAGTATTTT. Translating gives CAINSGGGQRDTQYF.

The chain links TRBV28 to TRBJ1-1, with TRBD1 as a possible D gene (6 bases). Trimming cost V 3 bases and J 1 base, with 9 bases left between them. There are 14 residues in the CDR3. Germline values: CDR1 MDHEN, CDR2 SYDVKM. CDR3 in DNA: TGTGCCAGCAGTTTTCTACAGGGGAACACTGAAGCTTTCTTT. Amino acids: CASSFLQGNTEAFF.

This chain uses TRBV19 with TRBJ2-2, with TRBD1 identical over 11 bases. The CDR3 is made up of 15 amino acids. Germline-derived CDR1 and CDR2 are LNHDA and SQIVND (reference sequence). The junction had 7 bases not matched to a gene; V was cut back by 7 bases and J by 6 bases. The CDR3 is CASNADRGHPGELFF. CDR3 nucleotides: TGTGCCAGTAATGCGGACAGGGGGCATCCCGGGGAGCTGTTTTTT.

This rearrangement joins TRBV7-8 to TRBJ1-5; 7 bases are a match to TRBD1. V trimming: 1 base; J trimming: 4 bases; junction bases outside the gene matches: 7. Germline V lookup: CDR1 SGHVS, CDR2 FQNEAQ. This CDR3 comprises 16 residues. Written as DNA, the CDR3 is TGTGCCAGCAGCTTAGAGCCTATCAGGGGGAATCAGCCCCAGCATTTT. It specifies CASSLEPIRGNQPQHF.

This clone has only a few counts. The chain combines TRBV29-1 with TRBJ2-7, with D perhaps matching TRBD1 or TRBD2 (5 bases each). Germline V gene lookup returns CDR1 SQVTM and CDR2 ANQGSEA. The CDR3 is made up of 11 amino acids. The ends were cut back, 2 bases at V and 9 bases at J, with 11 bases in the middle. The CDR3 loop is CSVESPGRQYF. In nucleotides, the CDR3 is TGCAGCGTTGAATCCCCGGGACGGCAGTACTTC.

The chain recombines TRBV10-3 with TRBJ2-2, with D possibly being TRBD2 (6 bases). Trimming removed 4 bases at V and 6 bases at J, with 18 bases between. The CDR3 runs to 16 residues. From germline, CDR1 is ENHRY and CDR2 SYGVKD. The CDR3 DNA is TGTGCCATCAGTGGATCCAAATCGGAGGGTGCCGGGGAGCTGTTTTTT. It yields the protein CAISGSKSEGAGELFF.

This chain joins TRBV5-1 and TRBJ1-6; possible D gene TRBD1, 5 bases. Trimming left V 0 bases short and J 8 bases short, with 9 bases between. The germline gives CDR1 SGHRS, CDR2 YFSETQ. CDR3 length: 14 residues. The CDR3 spells CASSLEGTDSPLHF. For the CDR3, the DNA is TGCGCCAGCAGCTTGGAAGGGACGGATTCACCCCTCCACTTT.

J is TRBJ1-2 and V is TRBV19; D may be TRBD1 (6 bases). The V end was cut by 9 bases, the J end by 2 bases, with 22 bases between. The CDR3 length is 16 residues. Germline CDR1 LNHDA, CDR2 SQIVND (reference sequence). The CDR3 DNA follows: TGTGCCAGCCGCCTTGATGAGGGGGTTTGGAACTATGGCTACACCTTC. This gives the protein CASRLDEGVWNYGYTF.

The chain carries TRBV4-1 and TRBJ2-5, with TRBD1 as a possible D gene (5 bases). The CDR3 is 14 residues long. V dropped 2 bases and J dropped 7 bases, with 14 bases sitting between them. Germline assignment: CDR1 MGHRA and CDR2 YSYEKL. Written as DNA, the CDR3 is TGCGCCAGCAGCCAACAGGGCCCAGAAGTGACCCAGTACTTC. It is translated as CASSQQGPEVTQYF.

This chain connects TRBV12-5 to TRBJ2-7, with D possibly matching TRBD2 (6 bases). The CDR3 loop spans 14 amino acids. The ends were cut back, 3 bases at V and 0 bases at J, with 9 bases in the middle. CDR1 is LGHNT, CDR2 FRNRAP, per germline. The CDR3 reads CASGFGSASYEQYF. CDR3 nucleotides: TGTGCTAGTGGTTTCGGGAGCGCCTCCTACGAGCAGTACTTC.

The chain is built from TRBV27 and TRBJ1-1, with D perhaps matching TRBD1 (5 bases). V was trimmed by 11 bases and J by 1 base, leaving 14 bases between them. The length of the CDR3 is 13 residues. Looked up from germline, CDR1 is MNHEY and CDR2 is SMNVEV (reference sequence). The CDR3 spells CASRRTPNTEAFF. As DNA, the CDR3 is TGTGCCTCCCGACGGACACCGAACACTGAAGCTTTCTTT.

This clone was seen more than once but under ten times. The CDR3 DNA is TGTGCCAGCAGACCAGTTGTCTCCGGAGGCTATGGCTACACCTTC. Protein sequence: CASRPVVSGGYGYTF. The V call is TRBV5-4, the J call TRBJ1-2; D remains unclear. CDR1 is SGHNT and CDR2 is YYREEE in the germline V gene (reference sequence). V was trimmed by 5 bases and J by 4 bases, leaving 18 bases between them. The CDR3 sequence is 15 residues long.

This chain connects TRBV29-1 to TRBJ2-3; perhaps D is TRBD1 or TRBD2 (5 bases each). The CDR3 runs 12 residues. Germline V gene lookup returns CDR1 SQVTM and CDR2 ANQGSEA. V lost 6 bases to trimming and J lost 5 bases, with 12 bases between them. CDR3 DNA: TGCAGCGTAAGGGGAGTGGGAGATACGCAGTATTTT. This encodes CSVRGVGDTQYF.

The table lists this clone with a few counts. The chain employs TRBV6-6 and TRBJ1-2; D is unresolved. Germline loops: CDR1 MNHNY, CDR2 SVGAGI (reference sequence). The CDR3 has 15 amino acids. Between the trimmed V and J ends, which lost 2 bases and 1 base, there was a span of 11 bases. CDR3 amino acids: CASSYGVPGNYGYTF. CDR3 nucleotide sequence: TGTGCCAGCAGTTACGGGGTCCCGGGTAACTATGGCTACACCTTC.

This chain joins TRBV27 and TRBJ2-1, with 12 bases aligning to TRBD2. The CDR3 has 15 residues. Germline CDR1 MNHEY, CDR2 SMNVEV (reference sequence). The ends lost 6 bases at V and 9 bases at J; junction bases unmatched: 9. For the CDR3, the DNA is TGTGCCAGCAGCCGCGCGACTAGCGGGAGTGGTGAGCAGTTCTTC. Protein product: CASSRATSGSGEQFF.

This rearrangement joins TRBV5-6 to TRBJ1-1, with D perhaps matching TRBD1 (6 bases). The germline V gene has CDR1 SGHDT and CDR2 YYEEEE. The CDR3 length is 13 residues. Trimming stripped 5 bases from V and 3 bases from J, with 11 bases between. The CDR3 DNA is TGTGCCAGCAGGCGAAACAGGGACACTGAAGCTTTCTTT. Protein sequence: CASRRNRDTEAFF.

This clone appeared once. The J gene is TRBJ2-1, the V gene TRBV19, with 8 bases identical to TRBD2. Per the germline V gene, CDR1 is LNHDA and CDR2 is SQIVND (reference sequence). The V segment lost 2 bases and the J segment 1 base; nucleotides outside the gene matches: 4. CDR3 size: 16 residues. In nucleotides, the CDR3 is TGTGCCAGTAGTATATTAGCGGGAAAATCCTACAATGAGCAGTTCTTC. Translating it yields CASSILAGKSYNEQFF.

The V gene is TRBV11-2, the J gene TRBJ2-5; D might be TRBD2 (6 bases). The V gene lost 4 bases and the J gene lost 5 bases, with 17 bases spanning the gap. The germline CDR1 and CDR2 sequences are SGHAT and FQNNGV. This CDR3 region has 15 residues. CDR3 sequence (DNA): TGTGCCAGCAGCTCCGGGGGTGGAGGGGTTGAGACCCAGTACTTC. Amino acids: CASSSGGGGVETQYF.

V usage is TRBV6-1 and J usage is TRBJ2-3; 11 bases are shared with TRBD2. The germline gives CDR1 MNHNS, CDR2 SASEGT. Germline trimming cut 10 bases from V and 1 base from J; bases unmatched to any gene: 4. The CDR3 has 14 residues. In DNA form, the CDR3 reads TGTGCCATTTCACTAGCGGGGGGCACAGATACGCAGTATTTT. It codes for CAISLAGGTDTQYF.

This chain connects TRBV5-1 to TRBJ2-1; TRBD2 aligns across 8 bases. This CDR3 region has 15 residues. V lost 4 bases and J lost 2; bases outside the gene matches: 5. CDR1 is SGHRS, CDR2 YFSETQ, per germline. Here the CDR3 DNA reads TGCGCCAGCAGCCCGGGACTAGGGCCCTACAATGAGCAGTTCTTC. Protein sequence: CASSPGLGPYNEQFF.

The chain recombines TRBV30 with TRBJ1-1; D ambiguous. The CDR3 is 14 residues long. Trimming cost V 4 bases and J 1 base, with 13 bases left between them. The germline CDR1 and CDR2 sequences are GTSNPN and SVGIG (reference sequence). CDR3 amino acids: CAWNLLQTNTEAFF. CDR3 DNA: TGTGCCTGGAACCTTTTGCAGACGAACACTGAAGCTTTCTTT.

The chain recombines TRBV6-6 with TRBJ1-2; the D is unclear. The germline CDR1 and CDR2 sequences are MNHNY and SVGAGI (reference sequence). CDR3 length: 14 residues. With 1 base removed from V and 4 bases from J, the gap between germline ends came to 10 bases. The CDR3 nucleotides are TGTGCCAGCAGTTACTGGGCCGGGGTCTATGGCTACACCTTC. It codes for CASSYWAGVYGYTF.

The rearrangement joins TRBV18 to TRBJ1-1; maybe TRBD1 (5 bases). Trimming pared 4 bases from V and 4 bases from J, leaving 10 bases between. This CDR3 spans 13 amino acids. Germline CDR1 reads KGHSH; CDR2 reads LQKENI. The CDR3 loop is CASSRGESTEAFF. For the CDR3, the DNA is TGTGCCAGCTCACGGGGGGAGTCCACTGAAGCTTTCTTT.

V is TRBV7-2 and J is TRBJ2-5; either TRBD1 or TRBD2 may supply D (6 bases each). The J call could be wrong; TRBJ2-7 is a better fit for the DNA end. Germline V gene sequence: CDR1 SGHTA, CDR2 FQGNSA. This CDR3 has 14 amino acids. DNA of the CDR3: TGTGCCAGCAGCTTTTTTGCCAGGGGAGGCGAGCAGTACTTC. As protein: CASSFFARGGEQYF.

The chain links TRBV18 to TRBJ1-1; perhaps TRBD1 as D (5 bases). The V gene's germline CDR1 is KGHSH and CDR2 LQKENI. Trimming took off 6 bases at V and 2 bases at J, with 13 bases between the two ends. This CDR3 region has 14 residues. As DNA, the CDR3 is TGTGCCAGCTCGCCGGGGACGGCCAACACTGAAGCTTTCTTT. Its translation: CASSPGTANTEAFF.

The chain recombines TRBV28 with TRBJ2-7, with 12 bases identical to TRBD2. CDR3 length: 16 residues. J was trimmed by 2 bases and V by 1 base; bases with no gene match: 3. Germline lookup yields CDR1 MDHEN and CDR2 SYDVKM. The CDR3 DNA sequence: TGTGCCAGCAGTTTATATCTAGCGGGAGGGACCTACGAGCAGTACTTC. Translating gives CASSLYLAGGTYEQYF.

V is TRBV6-1 and J is TRBJ1-3; tentatively, D is TRBD1 (6 bases). This CDR3 contains 15 residues. The germline V and J ends were trimmed by 7 bases and 2 bases, with 15 bases remaining between them. Germline V CDR1 and CDR2: MNHNS, SASEGT. CDR3 sequence reads: CASTLEGVPGNTIYF. The CDR3 bases are TGTGCCAGCACCTTGGAGGGGGTCCCTGGAAACACCATATATTTT.